This T cell receptor (beta chain) was sequenced during a study of identical twins. General observations from the study: It was possible that invariant MAIT and iNKT cells partly confounded the zero-insertion analyses.

This clonotype was seen repeatedly, ten times or more. Its specificity is unknown. With 5 bases removed from V and 5 bases from J, the gap between germline ends came to 19 bases. Germline CDR1 MNHEY, CDR2 SMNVEV (reference sequence). The CDR3 has 15 amino acids. TCRdb independently ran MiXCR on the 5' RACE reads; one entry per CDR3 protein. The sample holds approximately 230,000 distinct CDR3 sequences; 6.5% are singletons and the top ten take roughly 15%. The sample also formed part of further work on T cells expressing NK-cell markers.

The rearrangement joins TRBV27 to TRBJ2-7, with D possibly TRBD1 on 6 matching bases. The source material was CD8+ T cells sorted from blood. This receptor was obtained from a woman aged 18-35 years in good health. The DNA for the CDR3 is TGTGCCAGCAGTCCCATTCGAGCAGGGGTCAACGAGCAGTACTTC. Residues: CASSPIRAGVNEQYF.